This note documents a single T cell receptor beta chain sequence. The antigen remains unidentified. The source of the sample is a study of blood T cells in healthy people across ages. Whole-study findings and limits: More naive CD4+ cells and higher diversity were found in long-lived than in aged donors. It was not possible, with unsorted PBMCs, to conclusively compare naive and antigen-experienced cells.

It was with a sample-barcoded 5' primer and a J-beta primer mix that a second PCR of roughly 6 to 12 cycles was run. Unique molecular identifiers of 12 random nucleotides labeled each cDNA. MiXCR, applied by TCRdb to the 5' RACE reads, yields one record per CDR3 protein. This sample carries roughly 720,000 distinct CDR3 sequences, approximately 55% of them seen once, and the ten largest clones take approximately 40%. V was shortened by 3 bases and J by 3 bases, with 12 bases between the two germline ends. Germline loops: CDR1 SNHLY, CDR2 FYNNEI. The CDR3 runs to 15 residues. This chain connects TRBV2 to TRBJ1-5, with D possibly matching TRBD1 (5 bases). This clonotype was obtained from an elderly man in good health. The sample consisted of blood. The CDR3 nucleotides read TGTGCCAGCAGTGATCGGGGGTTGAACAATCAGCCCCAGCATTTT. It yields the protein CASSDRGLNNQPQHF.